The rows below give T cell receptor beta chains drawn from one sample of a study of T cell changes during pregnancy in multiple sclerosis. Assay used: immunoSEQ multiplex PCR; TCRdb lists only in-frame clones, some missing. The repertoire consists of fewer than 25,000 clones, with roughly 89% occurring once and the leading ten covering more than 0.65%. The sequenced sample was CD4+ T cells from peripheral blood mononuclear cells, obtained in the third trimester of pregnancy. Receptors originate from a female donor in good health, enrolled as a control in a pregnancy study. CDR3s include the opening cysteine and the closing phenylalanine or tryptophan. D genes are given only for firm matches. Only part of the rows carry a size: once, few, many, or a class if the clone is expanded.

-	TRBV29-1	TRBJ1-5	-	TGCAGCGTTGAGTCACAGGGTGAGGATCAGCCCCAGCATTTT	CSVESQGEDQPQHF
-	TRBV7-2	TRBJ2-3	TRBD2	TGTGCCAGCAGGCTAGCGGGCCGTTACACAGATACGCAGTATTTT	CASRLAGRYTDTQYF
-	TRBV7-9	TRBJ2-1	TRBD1	TGTGCCAGCAGCCCCCGGACAGGGCGCTCCTACAATGAGCAGTTCTTC	CASSPRTGRSYNEQFF
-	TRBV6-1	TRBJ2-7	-	TGTGCCAGCGACGTCCCCCCAACAGCCTACGAGCAGTACTTC	CASDVPPTAYEQYF
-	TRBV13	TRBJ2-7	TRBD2	TGTGCCAGCAGCCGCGCCACCGGGACTAGCAACTCCTACGAGCAGTACTTC	CASSRATGTSNSYEQYF
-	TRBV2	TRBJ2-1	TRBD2	TGTGCCAGCAGTGGCCAGACTAGCGGGAGATACAATGAGCAGTTCTTC	CASSGQTSGRYNEQFF
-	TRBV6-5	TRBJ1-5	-	TGTGCCAGCAGTTTACGTGGGCTCAATCAGCCCCAGCATTTT	CASSLRGLNQPQHF
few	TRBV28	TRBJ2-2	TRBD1	TGTGCCAGCATGGGGACAGGGCTCACCGGGGAGCTGTTTTTT	CASMGTGLTGELFF
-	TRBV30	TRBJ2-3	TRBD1	TGTGCCTGGAGTGTAAGGACAGGGTTCACAGATACGCAGTATTTT	CAWSVRTGFTDTQYF
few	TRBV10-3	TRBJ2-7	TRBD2	TGTGCCATCTGGGGAGGGAATATACTCTACGAGCAGTACTTC	CAIWGGNILYEQYF
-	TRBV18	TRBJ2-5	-	TGTGCCAGCTCACCACTCCGGTTCCAAGAGACCCAGTACTTC	CASSPLRFQETQYF
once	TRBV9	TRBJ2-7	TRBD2	TGTGCCAGCAGCGTAGAACTCCTAGCGGGAGGGCCCACTACGGGTGAGCAGTACTTC	CASSVELLAGGPTTGEQYF
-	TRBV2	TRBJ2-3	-	TGTGCCAGCCGGCGGCGGGGGCCCGTAGCCTTATCTAGCACAGATACGCAGTATTTT	CASRRRGPVALSSTDTQYF
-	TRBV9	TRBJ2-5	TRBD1	TGTGCCAGCAGCGTAGACCCCCAGGGGGCAGGGGAGACCCAGTACTTC	CASSVDPQGAGETQYF
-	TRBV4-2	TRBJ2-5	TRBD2	TGTGCCAGCAGCCAAGATCTTTTGGGGGGGACGGGGGAGACCCAGTACTTC	CASSQDLLGGTGETQYF
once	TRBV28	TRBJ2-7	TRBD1	TGTGCCAGCACCGGACAGGGTTTAAGGTCCTACGAGCAGTACTTC	CASTGQGLRSYEQYF
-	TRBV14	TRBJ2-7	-	TGTGCCAGCAGCCAAGTCGGGGCGGGGTCGTACGAGCAGTACTTC	CASSQVGAGSYEQYF
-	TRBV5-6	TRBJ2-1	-	TGTGCCAGCAGCTGGGGGGGGCGGGGTGAGGATCTCAATGAGCAGTTCTTC	CASSWGGRGEDLNEQFF
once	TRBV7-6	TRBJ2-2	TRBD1	TGTGCCAGCAGTTGGGGACAGGGGTCGAACACCGGGGAGCTGTTTTTT	CASSWGQGSNTGELFF
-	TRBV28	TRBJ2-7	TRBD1	TGTGCCAGCAGTTTATTGGGGACAGGGGACTACGAGCAGTACTTC	CASSLLGTGDYEQYF
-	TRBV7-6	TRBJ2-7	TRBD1	TGTGCCAGCAGCTCCCGACTGCGAGGGGGCGACTCCTACGAGCAGTACTTC	CASSSRLRGGDSYEQYF
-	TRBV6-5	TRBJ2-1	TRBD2	TGTGCCAGCAGTTACAGGCTAGCGGCCTCCTACAATGAGCAGTTCTTC	CASSYRLAASYNEQFF
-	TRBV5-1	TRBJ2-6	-	TGCGCCAGCAGCTTGGGAGTATTGACTGGGGCCAACGTCCTGACTTTC	CASSLGVLTGANVLTF
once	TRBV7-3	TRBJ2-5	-	TGCGCCAGCAGCCCGGGGGACAGTTGGGGGGAGACCCAGTACTTC	CASSPGDSWGETQYF
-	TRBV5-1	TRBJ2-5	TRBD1	TGCGCCAGCAGCGCAGGACAGGGGGTGGGGCAAGAGACCCAGTACTTC	CASSAGQGVGQETQYF
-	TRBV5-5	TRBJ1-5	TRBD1	TGTGCCAGCAGCCGGGACAGGGGGAATCAGCCCCAGCATTTT	CASSRDRGNQPQHF
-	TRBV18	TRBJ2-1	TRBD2	TGTGCCAGCTCGCACTCTAGCGGGGGGGATGTGAATGAGCAGTTCTTC	CASSHSSGGDVNEQFF
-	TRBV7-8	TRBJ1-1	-	TGTGCCAGCAGCTTAGCTTTCAGCAATAGGGGTAACACTGAAGCTTTCTTT	CASSLAFSNRGNTEAFF
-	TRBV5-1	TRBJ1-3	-	TGCGCCAGCAGCAATCAGGACTCTGGAAACACCATATATTTT	CASSNQDSGNTIYF
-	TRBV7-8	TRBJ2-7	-	TGTGCCAGCAGCGACCGGAGATTGGGGCCCTACGAGCAGTACTTC	CASSDRRLGPYEQYF
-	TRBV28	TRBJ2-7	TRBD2	TGTGCCAGCAGTTTATCGGGGGGGCAGTACTTC	CASSLSGGQYF
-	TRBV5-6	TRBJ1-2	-	TGTGCCAGCAGCTTGGGACCGACAGATCCCCACTATGGCTACACCTTC	CASSLGPTDPHYGYTF
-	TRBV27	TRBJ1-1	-	TGTGCCAGCAGTTTTTCTAAAGGGGCTCTAGCTTTCTTT	CASSFSKGALAFF
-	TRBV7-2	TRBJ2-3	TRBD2	TGTGCCAGCAGCTCCCGGGGTAGCGGGGTGGTAGATACGCAGTATTTT	CASSSRGSGVVDTQYF
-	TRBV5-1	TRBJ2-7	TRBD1	TGCGCCAGCAGCGAATTGACAGGGGGCCCCTACGAGCAGTACTTC	CASSELTGGPYEQYF
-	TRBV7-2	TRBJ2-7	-	TGTGCCAGCAGCTTAGGGTGGGGGGGCGACGAGCAGTACTTC	CASSLGWGGDEQYF